One and the same sample provided the 5 T cell receptor beta chains below, sequenced in a study of follicular helper T cells after annual influenza vaccination (dated by TCRdb to about 2017). The library was built by means of the immunoSEQ multiplex PCR assay. TCRdb took this table from immuneACCESS and kept in-frame rearrangements with V and J called. Such tables lack part of the clones; where checked against another copy, unresolved V genes explain under half of the gap, and the rest is unexplained. Across this sample there are about 11,000 clones, with about four fifths seen only once. The ten biggest clones cover approximately 0.96% of the sample. According to the study, the label for this sample's time point signals: 2014-2015 season, pre-vaccination. The input for sequencing was CXCR5- memory CD4+ T cells sorted from blood, taken on the day of influenza vaccination. In the paper's terms, the cell subset or site label means: CXCR5- memory CD4 T cells. The receptors shown here come from an adult who received the influenza vaccine.

This chain links TRBV30 with TRBJ2-1, with TRBD1 matching over 8 bases. The germline gives CDR1 GTSNPN, CDR2 SVGIG (reference sequence). The CDR3 loop spans 15 amino acids. V lost 2 bases to trimming and J lost 2 bases; unmatched junction nucleotides: 5. The CDR3 DNA reads TGTGCCTGGAGTCCCGGACAGGGTGCCTACAATGAGCAGTTCTTC. This gives the protein CAWSPGQGAYNEQFF. Full variable domain (missing parts from reference TRBV30 and TRBJ2-1): SQTIHQWPATLVQPVGSPLSLECTVEGTSNPNLYWYRQAAGRGLQLLFYSVGIGQISSEVPQNLSASRPQDRQFILSSKKLLLSDSGFYLCAWSPGQGAYNEQFFGPGTRLTVL.

This chain joins TRBV18 and TRBJ2-3; D assignment may be TRBD1 or TRBD2 (5 bases each). Trimming shortened V by 0 bases and J by 4 bases, and 17 bases separated the two germline ends. Looked up from germline, CDR1 is KGHSH and CDR2 is LQKENI. The CDR3 is 17 amino acids. The CDR3 bases are TGTGCCAGCTCACCACCCGGGACCCCCGGGTTGGCAGATACGCAGTATTTT. This encodes CASSPPGTPGLADTQYF. Variable domain in full (rest from reference TRBV18 and TRBJ2-3): NAGVMQNPRHLVRRRGQEARLRCSPMKGHSHVYWYRQLPEEGLKFMVYLQKENIIDESGMPKERFSAEFPKEGPSILRIQQVVRGDSAAYFCASSPPGTPGLADTQYFGPGTRLTVL.

The table lists this clone with a few counts. The rearrangement links TRBV2 to TRBJ1-2; 11 bases align to TRBD1. The CDR3 has 15 amino acids. The trim removed 6 bases at V and 3 bases at J, leaving 6 bases unmatched. The germline gives CDR1 SNHLY, CDR2 FYNNEI. The chain's CDR3 is CASRSGTGGYYGYTF. The DNA for the CDR3 is TGTGCCAGCAGGTCCGGGACAGGGGGTTACTATGGCTACACCTTC.

This chain connects TRBV6-5 to TRBJ1-2; 11 nucleotides line up with TRBD1. CDR1 and CDR2 (germline): MNHEY, SVGAGI. The CDR3 spans 14 residues. The V and J ends lost 6 bases and 5 bases, in that order; junction bases with no gene match: 5. CDR3 bases: TGTGCCAGCAGGACCGGGACAGGGGGGTATGGCTACACCTTC. As protein: CASRTGTGGYGYTF.

The chain carries TRBV15 and TRBJ2-3; possibly TRBD2 for D (5 bases). Germline-derived CDR1 and CDR2 are LNHNV and YYDKDF (reference sequence). The germline V and J ends were trimmed by 6 bases and 0 bases, with 13 bases remaining between them. The CDR3 totals 15 residues. The chain's CDR3 is CATRAPPGSTDTQYF. In DNA form, the CDR3 reads TGTGCCACCAGGGCCCCCCCGGGGAGCACAGATACGCAGTATTTT.